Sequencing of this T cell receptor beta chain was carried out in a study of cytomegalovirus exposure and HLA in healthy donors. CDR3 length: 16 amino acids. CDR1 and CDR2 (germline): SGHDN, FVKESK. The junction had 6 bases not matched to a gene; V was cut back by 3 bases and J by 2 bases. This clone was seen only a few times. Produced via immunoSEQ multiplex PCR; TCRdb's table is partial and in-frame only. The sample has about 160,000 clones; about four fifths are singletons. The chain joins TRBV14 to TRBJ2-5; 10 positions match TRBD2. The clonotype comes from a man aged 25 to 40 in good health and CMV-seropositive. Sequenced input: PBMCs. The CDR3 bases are TGTGCCAGCAGCCACTGGACTAGCGGCAGTCAAGAGACCCAGTACTTC. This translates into CASSHWTSGSQETQYF.